This T cell receptor beta chain was identified during a study of T-cell memory formation after mild COVID-19. One entry per CDR3 protein, called by TCRdb with MiXCR from the 5' RACE reads. The table lists roughly 300,000 distinct CDR3 sequences, roughly 8.2% of them singletons, with roughly 22% in the top ten. On this clonotype itself: Its cognate antigen is unknown.

Trimming cost V 6 bases and J 4 bases, with 18 bases left between them. From germline, CDR1 is MNHEY and CDR2 SVGEGT. The CDR3 spans 15 residues. General study findings and limits: Clones contracting across day 15 to 85 had a balanced CD4/CD8 profile; later expanding clones leaned CD4+.

The chain joins TRBV6-2 or TRBV6-3 to TRBJ1-1, with D unresolved. Sequenced material: PBMCs or a T cell subset sorted from them (not recorded which). The sequence was collected from a man younger than 35 who had mild COVID-19 (a few samples of this study predate the infection). Cell type and time point are not known. DNA of the CDR3: TGTGCCAGCAGCCCCCCACCGGCCGGGTTCACTGAAGCTTTCTTT. Residues: CASSPPPAGFTEAFF.